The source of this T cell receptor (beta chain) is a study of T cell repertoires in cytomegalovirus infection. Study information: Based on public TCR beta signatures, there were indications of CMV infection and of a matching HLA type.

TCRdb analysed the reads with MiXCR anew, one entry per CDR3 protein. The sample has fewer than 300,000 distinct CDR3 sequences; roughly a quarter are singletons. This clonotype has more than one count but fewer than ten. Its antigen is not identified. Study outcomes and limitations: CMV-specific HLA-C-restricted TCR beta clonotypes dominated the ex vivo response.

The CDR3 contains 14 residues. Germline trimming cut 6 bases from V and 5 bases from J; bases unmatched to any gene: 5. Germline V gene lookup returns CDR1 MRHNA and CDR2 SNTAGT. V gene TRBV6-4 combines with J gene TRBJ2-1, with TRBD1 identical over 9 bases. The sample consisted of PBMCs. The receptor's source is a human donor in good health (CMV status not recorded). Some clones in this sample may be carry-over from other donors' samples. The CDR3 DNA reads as TGTGCCAGCAGCCTGGGACAGGGAAACAATGAGCAGTTCTTC. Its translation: CASSLGQGNNEQFF.